This T cell receptor (beta chain) derives from a study of T cell clones after liver transplantation. V dropped 6 bases and J dropped 3 bases, with 11 bases sitting between them. From germline, CDR1 is SNHLY and CDR2 FYNNEI. The CDR3 runs to 14 residues. TCRdb's table, derived via immunoSEQ multiplex PCR, lists solely in-frame clones and lacks some. The profile shows about 120,000 clones, over 75% of them singletons. The gene calls are TRBV2 and TRBJ2-2; tentative D call: TRBD2 (6 bases). The source is a human patient who received a liver transplant. Some T cells may possibly be graft donor cells. The sample consisted of CD4+ T cells from blood, taken 12 months after liver transplant. CDR3: CASRRGTDTGELFF. CDR3 nucleotide sequence: TGTGCCAGCAGGCGAGGGACTGACACCGGGGAGCTGTTTTTT.